Each of the 10 T cell receptor beta chains below was sequenced from the same sample in a study of T cell responses to AZD1222 COVID-19 vaccine. The table came from immunoSEQ multiplex PCR; TCRdb's copy has only in-frame clones and leaves some out. Here the sample spans roughly 83,000 clones, 86% being singletons. This sample comprised peripheral blood, obtained on day 0 of AZD1222 vaccination. The receptor set was obtained from an adult in good health.

This clone was counted only a few times. The J gene is TRBJ2-7, the V gene TRBV6-5; D possibly matches TRBD1 or TRBD2 (7 bases each). Germline values: CDR1 MNHEY, CDR2 SVGAGI. The CDR3 consists of 15 residues. The V end was cut by 1 base, the J end by 5 bases, with 15 bases between. The CDR3 DNA reads TGTGCCAGCAGTTACTGGGGGGGGACAGCCGACGAGCAGTACTTC. The encoded protein is CASSYWGGTADEQYF.

This chain links TRBV3-1 (or the pseudogene TRBV3-2) with TRBJ1-1, with 7 bases matching TRBD1. Trimming at V came to 2 bases and at J to 3 bases, leaving 12 bases not matched to a gene. The CDR3 loop spans 17 amino acids. Germline assignment: CDR1 LGHDT and CDR2 YNNKEL (reference sequence). CDR3 in DNA: TGTGCCAGCAGCCAAAAGACAGGGCGACCCTTCGACACTGAAGCTTTCTTT. This translates into CASSQKTGRPFDTEAFF.

V is TRBV6-5 and J is TRBJ2-7; D remains ambiguous. Germline assignment: CDR1 MNHEY and CDR2 SVGAGI. The germline V and J ends were trimmed by 8 bases and 0 bases, with 11 bases remaining between them. This CDR3 has 13 amino acids. The DNA of the CDR3 is TGTGCCAGCCGGCCACCGCTCTCCTACGAGCAGTACTTC. Translation gives CASRPPLSYEQYF.

This chain links TRBV6-5 with TRBJ2-1; no clear D gene. The germline gives CDR1 MNHEY, CDR2 SVGAGI. This CDR3 has 16 amino acids. V gave up 3 bases and J gave up 2 bases, with 14 bases separating them. CDR3 loop: CASSYGVGSTYNEQFF. The CDR3 nucleotides are TGTGCCAGCAGTTATGGCGTCGGGTCAACCTACAATGAGCAGTTCTTC.

The chain has TRBV3-1 (or the pseudogene TRBV3-2) and TRBJ2-2; D gene unclear. The CDR3 is made up of 16 amino acids. CDR1 is LGHDT and CDR2 is YNNKEL in the germline V gene (reference sequence). V lost 2 bases to trimming and J lost 2 bases, with 12 bases between them. CDR3 nucleotides: TGTGCCAGCAGCCAATGGGCGCAGGTTAACACCGGGGAGCTGTTTTTT. Amino acids: CASSQWAQVNTGELFF.

The chain couples TRBV18 to TRBJ2-7; D call uncertain. The germline V gene has CDR1 KGHSH and CDR2 LQKENI. The CDR3 spans 14 residues. The V end lost 5 bases, the J end lost 6 bases, and 17 bases lay between the germline ends. CDR3 coding DNA: TGTGCCAGCTCATTTTTTTCGGAATCGGTCGAGCAGTACTTC. This codes for CASSFFSESVEQYF.

The chain recombines TRBV14 with TRBJ2-3, with D unclear. Germline CDR1 and CDR2: SGHDN and FVKESK. V was clipped by 0 bases and J by 4 bases, with 8 bases between them. The CDR3 is 14 amino acids. CDR3 nucleotides: TGTGCCAGCAGCCAAGACTACAGCCCAGATACGCAGTATTTT. Amino acid sequence: CASSQDYSPDTQYF.

The rearrangement joins TRBV28 to TRBJ2-7; D remains ambiguous. The CDR3 covers 14 residues. In germline, CDR1 is MDHEN, CDR2 SYDVKM. V was clipped by 6 bases and J by 1 base, with 13 bases between them. CDR3 region: CASSVKELSYEQYF. CDR3 DNA sequence: TGTGCCAGCAGCGTCAAGGAGTTGTCCTACGAGCAGTACTTC.

The chain carries TRBV18 and TRBJ2-1; maybe TRBD1 (6 bases). Germline V gene lookup returns CDR1 KGHSH and CDR2 LQKENI. V dropped 2 bases and J dropped 4 bases, with 18 bases sitting between them. The CDR3 spans 17 residues. Here the CDR3 reads CASSPEVSRTEYNEQFF. The CDR3 DNA reads as TGTGCCAGCTCACCAGAAGTTTCCAGGACAGAATACAATGAGCAGTTCTTC. Full variable domain (rest looked up from reference TRBV18 and TRBJ2-1): NAGVMQNPRHLVRRRGQEARLRCSPMKGHSHVYWYRQLPEEGLKFMVYLQKENIIDESGMPKERFSAEFPKEGPSILRIQQVVRGDSAAYFCASSPEVSRTEYNEQFFGPGTRLTVL.

This clone has only a few counts. The chain joins TRBV2 to TRBJ2-4; 9 bases are a match to TRBD1. V dropped 4 bases and J dropped 8; count of bases not matched to a gene: 6. The germline CDR1 and CDR2 sequences are SNHLY and FYNNEI. This CDR3 has 14 residues. This CDR3 is CASSGGQGVDIQYF. CDR3 DNA sequence: TGTGCCAGCAGTGGGGGACAGGGTGTTGACATTCAGTACTTC.